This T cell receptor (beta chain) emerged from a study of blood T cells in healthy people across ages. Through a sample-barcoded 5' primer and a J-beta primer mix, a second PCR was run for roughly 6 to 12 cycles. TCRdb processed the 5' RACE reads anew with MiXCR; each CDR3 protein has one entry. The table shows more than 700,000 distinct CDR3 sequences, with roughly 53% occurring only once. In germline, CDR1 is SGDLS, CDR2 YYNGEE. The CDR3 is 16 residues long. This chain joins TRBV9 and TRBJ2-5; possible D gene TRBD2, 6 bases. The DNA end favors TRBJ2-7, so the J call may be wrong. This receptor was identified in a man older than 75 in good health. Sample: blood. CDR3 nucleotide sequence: TGTGCCAGCAGCGTGGAAGCGTGGGGGGAGCGGGACGAGCAGTACTTC. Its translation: CASSVEAWGERDEQYF.